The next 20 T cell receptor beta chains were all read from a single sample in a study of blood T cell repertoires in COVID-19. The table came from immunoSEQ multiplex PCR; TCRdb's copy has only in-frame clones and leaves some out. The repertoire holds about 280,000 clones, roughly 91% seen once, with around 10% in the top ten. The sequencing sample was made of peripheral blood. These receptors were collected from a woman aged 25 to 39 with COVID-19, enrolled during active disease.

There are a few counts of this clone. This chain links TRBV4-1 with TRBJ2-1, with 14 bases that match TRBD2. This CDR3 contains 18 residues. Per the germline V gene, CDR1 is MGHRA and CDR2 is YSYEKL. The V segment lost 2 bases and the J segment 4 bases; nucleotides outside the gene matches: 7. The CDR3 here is CASSQRTSGGILYNEQFF. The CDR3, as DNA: TGCGCCAGCAGCCAAAGGACTAGCGGGGGGATACTTTACAATGAGCAGTTCTTC.

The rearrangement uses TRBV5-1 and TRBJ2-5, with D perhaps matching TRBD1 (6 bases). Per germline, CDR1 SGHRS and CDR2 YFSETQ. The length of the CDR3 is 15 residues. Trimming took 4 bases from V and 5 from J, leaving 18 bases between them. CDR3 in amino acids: CASSISPGAGETQYF. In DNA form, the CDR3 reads TGCGCCAGCAGCATTTCACCAGGGGCTGGGGAGACCCAGTACTTC.

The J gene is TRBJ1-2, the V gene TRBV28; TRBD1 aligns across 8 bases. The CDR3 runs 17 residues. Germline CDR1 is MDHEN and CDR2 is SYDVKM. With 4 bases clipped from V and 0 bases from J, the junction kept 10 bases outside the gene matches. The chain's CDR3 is CASSSDRELTANYGYTF. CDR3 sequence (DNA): TGTGCCAGCAGTTCGGACAGGGAATTAACAGCTAACTATGGCTACACCTTC.

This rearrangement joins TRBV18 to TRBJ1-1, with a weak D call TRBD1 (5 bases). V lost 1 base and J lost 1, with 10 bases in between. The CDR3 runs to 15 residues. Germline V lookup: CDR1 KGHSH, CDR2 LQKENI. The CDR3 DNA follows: TGTGCCAGCTCACCACGGCTACAGGAGAACACTGAAGCTTTCTTT. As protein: CASSPRLQENTEAFF. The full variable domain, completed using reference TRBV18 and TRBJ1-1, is NAGVMQNPRHLVRRRGQEARLRCSPMKGHSHVYWYRQLPEEGLKFMVYLQKENIIDESGMPKERFSAEFPKEGPSILRIQQVVRGDSAAYFCASSPRLQENTEAFFGQGTRLTVV.

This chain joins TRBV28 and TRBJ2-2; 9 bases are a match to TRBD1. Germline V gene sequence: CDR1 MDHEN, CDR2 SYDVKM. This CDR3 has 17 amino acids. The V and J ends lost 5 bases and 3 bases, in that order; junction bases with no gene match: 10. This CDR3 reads CASSPPGQGIYTGELFF. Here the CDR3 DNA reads TGTGCCAGCAGTCCGCCGGGACAGGGTATTTACACCGGGGAGCTGTTTTTT.

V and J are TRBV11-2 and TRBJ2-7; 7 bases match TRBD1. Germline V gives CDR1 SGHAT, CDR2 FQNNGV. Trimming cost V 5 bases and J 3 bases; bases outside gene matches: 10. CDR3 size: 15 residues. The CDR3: CASSPRTGRSYEQYF. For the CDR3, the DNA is TGTGCCAGCAGCCCCCGGACAGGACGGAGCTACGAGCAGTACTTC.

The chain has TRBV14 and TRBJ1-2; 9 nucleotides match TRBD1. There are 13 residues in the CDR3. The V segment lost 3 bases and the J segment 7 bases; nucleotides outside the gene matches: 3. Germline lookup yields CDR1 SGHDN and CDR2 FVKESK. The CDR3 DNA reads TGTGCCAGCAGCCACCGACAGGGGGGTGGCTACACCTTC. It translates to CASSHRQGGGYTF. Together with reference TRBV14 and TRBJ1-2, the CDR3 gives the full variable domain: EAGVTQFPSHSVIEKGQTVTLRCDPISGHDNLYWYRRVMGKEIKFLLHFVKESKQDESGMPNNRFLAERTGGTYSTLKVQPAELEDSGVYFCASSHRQGGGYTFGSGTRLTVV.

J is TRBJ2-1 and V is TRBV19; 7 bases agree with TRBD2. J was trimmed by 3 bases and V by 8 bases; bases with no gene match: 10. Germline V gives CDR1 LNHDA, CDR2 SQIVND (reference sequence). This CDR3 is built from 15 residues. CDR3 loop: CASAVRGEHYNEQFF. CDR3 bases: TGTGCCAGTGCCGTACGGGGGGAACACTACAATGAGCAGTTCTTC.

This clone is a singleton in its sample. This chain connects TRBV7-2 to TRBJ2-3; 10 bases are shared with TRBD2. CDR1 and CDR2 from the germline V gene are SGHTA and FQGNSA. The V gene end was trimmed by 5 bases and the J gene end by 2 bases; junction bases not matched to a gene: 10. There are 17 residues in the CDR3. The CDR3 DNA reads TGTGCCAGCAGCATCGTTGCCGGGACTAGCGACACAGATACGCAGTATTTT. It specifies CASSIVAGTSDTDTQYF. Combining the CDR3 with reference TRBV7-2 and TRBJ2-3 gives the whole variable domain GAGVSQSPSNKVTEKGKDVELRCDPISGHTALYWYRQSLGQGLEFLIYFQGNSAPDKSGLPSDRFSAERTGGSVSTLTIQRTQQEDSAVYLCASSIVAGTSDTDTQYFGPGTRLTVL.

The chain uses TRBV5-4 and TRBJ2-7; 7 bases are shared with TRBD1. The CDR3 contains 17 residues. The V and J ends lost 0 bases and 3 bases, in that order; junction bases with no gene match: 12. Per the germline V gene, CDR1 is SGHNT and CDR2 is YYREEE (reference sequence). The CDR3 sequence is CASSLGAWGTANYEQYF. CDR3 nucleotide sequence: TGTGCCAGCAGCTTGGGGGCGTGGGGGACAGCAAACTACGAGCAGTACTTC.

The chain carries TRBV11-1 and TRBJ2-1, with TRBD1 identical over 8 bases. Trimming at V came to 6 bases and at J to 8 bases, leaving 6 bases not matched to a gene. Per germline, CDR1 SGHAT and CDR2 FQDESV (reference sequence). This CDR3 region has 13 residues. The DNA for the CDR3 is TGTGCCAGCAGATTGACAGGGGATCATGAGCAGTTCTTC. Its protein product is CASRLTGDHEQFF.

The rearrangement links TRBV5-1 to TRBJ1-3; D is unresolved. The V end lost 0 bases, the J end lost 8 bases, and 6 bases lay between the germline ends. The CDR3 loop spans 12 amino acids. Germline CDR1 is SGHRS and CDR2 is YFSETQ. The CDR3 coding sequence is TGCGCCAGCAGCTTGGCCGGGGACACCATATATTTT. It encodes CASSLAGDTIYF.

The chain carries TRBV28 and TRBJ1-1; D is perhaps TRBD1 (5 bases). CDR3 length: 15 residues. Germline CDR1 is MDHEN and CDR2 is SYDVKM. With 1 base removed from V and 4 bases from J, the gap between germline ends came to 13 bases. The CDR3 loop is CASSLFRQGSTEAFF. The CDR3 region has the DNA TGTGCCAGCAGTTTATTTAGGCAGGGAAGCACTGAAGCTTTCTTT.

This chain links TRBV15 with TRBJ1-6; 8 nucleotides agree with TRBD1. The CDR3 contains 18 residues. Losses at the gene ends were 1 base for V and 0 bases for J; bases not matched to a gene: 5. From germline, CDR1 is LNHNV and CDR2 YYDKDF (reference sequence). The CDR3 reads CATSRGDRGSSYNSPLHF. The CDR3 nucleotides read TGTGCCACCAGCAGAGGTGACAGGGGAAGCTCCTATAATTCACCCCTCCACTTT.

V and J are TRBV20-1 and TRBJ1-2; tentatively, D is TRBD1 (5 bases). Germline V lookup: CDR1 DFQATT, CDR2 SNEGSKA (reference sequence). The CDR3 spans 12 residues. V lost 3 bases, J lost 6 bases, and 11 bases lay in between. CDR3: CSASLPTDGYTF. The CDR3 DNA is TGCAGTGCTAGTCTCCCGACAGATGGCTACACCTTC.

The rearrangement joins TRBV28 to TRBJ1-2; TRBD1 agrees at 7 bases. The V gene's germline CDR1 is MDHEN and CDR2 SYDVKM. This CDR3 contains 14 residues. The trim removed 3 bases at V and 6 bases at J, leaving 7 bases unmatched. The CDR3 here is CASSLPPGGNGYTF. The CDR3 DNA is TGTGCCAGCAGTTTGCCCCCAGGGGGAAATGGCTACACCTTC.

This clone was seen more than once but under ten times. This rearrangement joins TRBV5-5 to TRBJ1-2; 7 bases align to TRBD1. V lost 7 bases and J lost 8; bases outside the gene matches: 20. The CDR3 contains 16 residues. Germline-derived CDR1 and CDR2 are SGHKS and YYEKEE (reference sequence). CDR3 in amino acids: CASGIQGSAPYSGYTF. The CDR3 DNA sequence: TGTGCCAGCGGAATACAGGGGTCCGCTCCCTATTCCGGCTACACCTTC.

CDR3 residues: CASSPHGWRAGGQPQHF. Here the CDR3 DNA reads TGTGCCAGCAGTCCCCATGGTTGGAGGGCAGGAGGTCAGCCCCAGCATTTT. This chain uses TRBV6-6 with TRBJ1-5; no clear D. CDR1 is MNHNY, CDR2 SVGAGI, per germline (reference sequence). Trimming shortened V by 5 bases and J by 6 bases, and 23 bases separated the two germline ends. The CDR3 contains 17 residues.

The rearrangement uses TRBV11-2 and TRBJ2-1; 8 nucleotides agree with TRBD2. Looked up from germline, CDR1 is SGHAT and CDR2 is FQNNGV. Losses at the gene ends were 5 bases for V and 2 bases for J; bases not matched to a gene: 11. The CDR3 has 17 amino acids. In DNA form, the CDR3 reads TGTGCCAGCAGCCCTTCTCCGGGGGGGCCCCCCTACAATGAGCAGTTCTTC. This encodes CASSPSPGGPPYNEQFF. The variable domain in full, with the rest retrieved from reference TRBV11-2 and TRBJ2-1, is EAGVAQSPRYKIIEKRQSVAFWCNPISGHATLYWYQQILGQGPKLLIQFQNNGVVDDSQLPKDRFSAERLKGVDSTLKIQPAKLEDSAVYLCASSPSPGGPPYNEQFFGPGTRLTVL.

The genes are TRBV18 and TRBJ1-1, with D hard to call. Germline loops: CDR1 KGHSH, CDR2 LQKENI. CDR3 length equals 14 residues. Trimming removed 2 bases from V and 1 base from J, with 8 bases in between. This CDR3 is CASSPTFGNTEAFF. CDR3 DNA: TGTGCCAGCTCACCAACTTTCGGGAACACTGAAGCTTTCTTT.